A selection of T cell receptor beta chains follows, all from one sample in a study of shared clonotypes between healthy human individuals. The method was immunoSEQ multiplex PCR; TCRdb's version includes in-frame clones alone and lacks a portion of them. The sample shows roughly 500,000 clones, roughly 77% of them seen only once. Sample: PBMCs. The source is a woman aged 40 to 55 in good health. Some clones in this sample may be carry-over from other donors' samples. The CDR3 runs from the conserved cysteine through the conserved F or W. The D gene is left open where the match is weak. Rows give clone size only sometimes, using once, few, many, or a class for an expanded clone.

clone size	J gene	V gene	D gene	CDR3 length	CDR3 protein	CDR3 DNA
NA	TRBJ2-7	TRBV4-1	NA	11	CASSQDPEQYF	TGCGCCAGCAGCCAAGATCCCGAGCAGTACTTC
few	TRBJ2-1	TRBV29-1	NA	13	CSVARQDYNEQFF	TGCAGCGTGGCTCGACAGGACTACAATGAGCAGTTCTTC
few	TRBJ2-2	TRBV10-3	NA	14	CATETRTNTGELFF	TGTGCCACCGAGACTAGGACGAACACCGGGGAGCTGTTTTTT
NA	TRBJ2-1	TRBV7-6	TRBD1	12	CASSSRTGEPFF	TGTGCCAGCAGCTCCCGGACAGGGGAGCCGTTCTTC
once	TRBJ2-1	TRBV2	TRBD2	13	CASNLLAGGEQFF	TGTGCCAGCAACCTACTAGCGGGAGGTGAGCAGTTCTTC
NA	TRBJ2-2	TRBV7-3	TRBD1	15	CASSWGQGFSGELFF	TGTGCCAGCAGCTGGGGACAGGGGTTTTCCGGGGAGCTGTTTTTT
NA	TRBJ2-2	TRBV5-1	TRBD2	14	CATQAGGNTGELFF	TGCGCCACTCAAGCGGGAGGGAACACCGGGGAGCTGTTTTTT
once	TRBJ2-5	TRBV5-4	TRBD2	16	CASSLELAGGGETQYF	TGTGCCAGCAGCTTGGAGCTAGCGGGAGGGGGGGAGACCCAGTACTTC
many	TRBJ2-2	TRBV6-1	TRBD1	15	CASSGMTGDVGELFF	TGTGCCAGCAGTGGGATGACAGGGGACGTCGGGGAGCTGTTTTTT
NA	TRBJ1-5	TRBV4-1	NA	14	CASSQVRVNQPQHF	TGCGCCAGCAGCCAAGTCCGGGTCAATCAGCCCCAGCATTTT
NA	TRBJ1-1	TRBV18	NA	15	CASSIDRQGFTEAFF	TGTGCCAGCTCGATTGACAGACAAGGTTTTACTGAAGCTTTCTTT
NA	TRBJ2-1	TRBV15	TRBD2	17	CATSRDPAAGGINEQFF	TGTGCCACCAGCAGAGATCCGGCAGCGGGAGGGATCAATGAGCAGTTCTTC
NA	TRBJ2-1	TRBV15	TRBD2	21	CATSSPYRGLADLSSYNEQFF	TGTGCCACCAGCAGCCCGTATAGGGGACTAGCGGACTTGAGCTCCTACAATGAGCAGTTCTTC
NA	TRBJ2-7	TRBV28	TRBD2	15	CASSGGLANSYEQYF	TGTGCCAGCAGCGGGGGACTAGCGAACTCCTACGAGCAGTACTTC
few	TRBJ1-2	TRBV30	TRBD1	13	CAWSTGTGDGYTF	TGTGCCTGGAGTACCGGGACAGGGGATGGCTACACCTTC
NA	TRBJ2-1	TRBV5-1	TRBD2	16	CASSLVLAGGGNEQFF	TGCGCCAGCAGCTTGGTCCTAGCGGGAGGCGGCAATGAGCAGTTCTTC
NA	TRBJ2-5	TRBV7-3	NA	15	CASSLTPGVQETQYF	TGTGCCAGCAGCTTAACACCGGGGGTCCAAGAGACCCAGTACTTC
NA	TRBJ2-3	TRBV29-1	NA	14	CSARGAFDTDTQYF	TGCAGCGCCAGAGGCGCGTTCGACACAGATACGCAGTATTTT
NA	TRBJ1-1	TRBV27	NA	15	CASSPSKVQNTEAFF	TGTGCCAGCAGTCCGTCAAAGGTTCAGAACACTGAAGCTTTCTTT
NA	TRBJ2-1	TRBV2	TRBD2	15	CASSESAGTIGEQFF	TGTGCCAGCAGTGAGTCAGCGGGAACCATCGGTGAGCAGTTCTTC
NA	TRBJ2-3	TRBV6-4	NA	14	CASSDRPATDTQYF	TGTGCCAGCAGTGACCGCCCTGCCACAGATACGCAGTATTTT
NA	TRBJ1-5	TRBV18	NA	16	CASSPGAGKRNQPQHF	TGTGCCAGCTCACCAGGAGCTGGGAAGCGCAATCAGCCCCAGCATTTT
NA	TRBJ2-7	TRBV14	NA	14	CASSPRTGRVEQYF	TGTGCCAGCAGCCCTCGCACGGGGAGAGTAGAGCAGTACTTC
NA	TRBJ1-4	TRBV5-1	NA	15	CASSAGQTLMRKLFF	TGCGCCAGCAGCGCAGGCCAAACACTAATGAGGAAACTGTTTTTT
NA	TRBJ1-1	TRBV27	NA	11	CASARDTEAFF	TGTGCCAGCGCCCGGGACACTGAAGCTTTCTTT
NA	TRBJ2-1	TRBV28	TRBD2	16	CASSSSTSATYNEQFF	TGTGCCAGCAGTAGCTCGACTAGCGCCACCTACAATGAGCAGTTCTTC
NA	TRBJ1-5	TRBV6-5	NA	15	CASSPLVTRDQPQHF	TGTGCCAGCAGCCCACTGGTGACACGAGATCAGCCCCAGCATTTT
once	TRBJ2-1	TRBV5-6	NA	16	CASSLVAASSYNEQFF	TGTGCCAGCAGCTTGGTGGCCGCCAGCTCCTACAATGAGCAGTTCTTC
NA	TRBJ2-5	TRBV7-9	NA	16	CASSWGGDSKQETQYF	TGTGCCAGCAGCTGGGGAGGGGACAGCAAACAAGAGACCCAGTACTTC
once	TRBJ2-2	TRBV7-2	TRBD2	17	CASSQMGLAGRGGELFF	TGTGCCAGCAGCCAAATGGGACTAGCGGGGAGAGGTGGGGAGCTGTTTTTT
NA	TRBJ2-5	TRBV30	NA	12	CAWSFQGETQYF	TGTGCCTGGAGTTTCCAAGGGGAGACCCAGTACTTC
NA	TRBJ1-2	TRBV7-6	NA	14	CASSQNRAGYGYTF	TGTGCCAGCAGCCAGAACAGGGCCGGCTATGGCTACACCTTC
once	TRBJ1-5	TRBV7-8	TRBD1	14	CASSGDRVSQPQHF	TGTGCCAGCAGCGGAGACAGGGTAAGCCAGCCCCAGCATTTT
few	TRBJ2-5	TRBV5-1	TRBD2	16	CASSIGLAGGRETQYF	TGCGCCAGCAGCATAGGACTAGCGGGAGGGAGAGAGACCCAGTACTTC
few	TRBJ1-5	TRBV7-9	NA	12	CASSAGNQPQHF	TGTGCCAGCAGCGCCGGCAATCAGCCCCAGCATTTT
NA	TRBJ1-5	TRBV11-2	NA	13	CASSLDHSRPQHF	TGTGCCAGCAGCTTAGATCATTCTCGGCCCCAGCATTTT
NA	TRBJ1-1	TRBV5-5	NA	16	CASSLARGMADTEAFF	TGTGCCAGCAGCTTGGCCCGGGGGATGGCGGACACTGAAGCTTTCTTT
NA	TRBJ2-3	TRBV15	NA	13	CATSRDRWDTQYF	TGTGCCACCAGCAGAGATCGATGGGATACGCAGTATTTT
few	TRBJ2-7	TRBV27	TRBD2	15	CASSLSKGSGGEQYF	TGTGCCAGCAGTTTATCGAAAGGGTCGGGGGGCGAGCAGTACTTC
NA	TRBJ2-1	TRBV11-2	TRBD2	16	CASSLGTLAGRNEQFF	TGTGCCAGCAGCTTAGGAACCCTAGCGGGACGGAATGAGCAGTTCTTC
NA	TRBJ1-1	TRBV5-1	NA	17	CASSPAGRGLMNTEAFF	TGCGCCAGCAGCCCAGCGGGTCGAGGGCTCATGAACACTGAAGCTTTCTTT
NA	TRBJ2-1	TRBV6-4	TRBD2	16	CASSDATSGDYNEQFF	TGTGCCAGCAGTGACGCGACTAGCGGGGACTACAATGAGCAGTTCTTC
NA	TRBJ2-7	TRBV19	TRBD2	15	CASSITSGSSYEQYF	TGTGCCAGTAGTATAACTAGCGGGAGCTCCTACGAGCAGTACTTC
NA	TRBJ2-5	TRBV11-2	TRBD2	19	CASSSFVSAGTSGPWAQYF	TGTGCCAGCAGCTCCTTTGTCTCAGCAGGGACTAGCGGCCCTTGGGCCCAGTACTTC
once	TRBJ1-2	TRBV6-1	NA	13	CASSETVGYGYTF	TGTGCCAGCAGTGAAACAGTGGGGTACGGCTACACCTTC
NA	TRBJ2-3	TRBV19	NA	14	CASSIDARVNTQYF	TGTGCCAGTAGTATAGATGCCAGGGTAAATACGCAGTATTTT
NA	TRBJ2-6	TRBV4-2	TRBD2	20	CASSQGTSGRVLKGANVLTF	TGTGCCAGCAGCCAAGGGACTAGCGGGAGAGTCCTTAAAGGGGCCAACGTCCTGACTTTC
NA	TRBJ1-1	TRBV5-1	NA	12	CASSVGRAEAFF	TGCGCCAGCAGCGTCGGAAGAGCTGAAGCTTTCTTT
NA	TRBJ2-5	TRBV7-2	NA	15	CASSLSAGAFWEQYF	TGTGCCAGCAGCTTATCCGCGGGGGCCTTTTGGGAGCAGTACTTC
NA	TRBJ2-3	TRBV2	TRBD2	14	CASRLAGHTDTQYF	TGTGCCAGCAGACTAGCGGGCCACACAGATACGCAGTATTTT
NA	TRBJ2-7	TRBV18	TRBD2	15	CASSQTSGSLDEQYF	TGTGCCAGCTCCCAGACTAGCGGGAGTCTGGACGAGCAGTACTTC
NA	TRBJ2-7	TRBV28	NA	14	CASRPPGTVGEQYF	TGTGCCAGCAGGCCTCCCGGTACTGTCGGGGAGCAGTACTTC
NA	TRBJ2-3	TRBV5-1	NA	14	CASSLGPTGDTQYF	TGCGCCAGCAGCCTTGGCCCAACGGGGGATACGCAGTATTTT
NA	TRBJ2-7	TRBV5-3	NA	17	CARSITHGSRRAYEQYF	TGTGCCAGAAGCATAACCCACGGCTCACGACGGGCCTACGAGCAGTACTTC
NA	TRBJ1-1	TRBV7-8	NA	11	CASSLVHEAFF	TGTGCCAGCAGCTTAGTCCATGAAGCTTTCTTT
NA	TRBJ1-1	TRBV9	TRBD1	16	CASSPGQGAWNTEAFF	TGTGCCAGCAGCCCCGGACAGGGGGCTTGGAACACTGAAGCTTTCTTT
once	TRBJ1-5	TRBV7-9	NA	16	CASSQEAGISNQPQHF	TGTGCCAGCAGCCAAGAAGCCGGGATTAGCAATCAGCCCCAGCATTTT